One TCR beta chain is described in this entry. Its antigen is unknown. J gave up 5 bases and V 4 bases, and 10 bases lay outside the gene matches. The CDR3 sequence is 15 residues long. Germline V gene data show CDR1 as ENHRY and CDR2 as SYGVKD. The entry originates in a study of CD8 T cells in Susac syndrome. Study-wide results and caveats: The TCR sequencing and HLA analysis in the study involved a relatively small number of individuals, as the study acknowledged.

A quantity of about 0.5 to 1 ug RNA underwent reverse transcription using random hexamers. TCRdb analysed the immunoSEQ multiplex PCR reads with MiXCR anew, one entry per CDR3 protein. The profile shows roughly 180,000 distinct CDR3 sequences, just under 95% of them singletons. The TCR comes from a human donor with Susac syndrome. The J gene is TRBJ2-7, the V gene TRBV10-3, with TRBD2 matching over 8 bases. The sequenced sample was CD4+ T cells from PBMCs. CDR3 protein: CAISGGTRRSDEQYF. As DNA, the CDR3 is TGTGCCATCAGTGGGGGGACTAGGCGATCCGACGAGCAGTACTTC.